A selection of T cell receptor beta chains follows, all from one sample in a study of Graves' ophthalmopathy and Graves' hyperthyroidism. MiXCR, run by TCRdb on the multiplex PCR reads, gives a single entry per CDR3 protein. This sample has under 350,000 distinct CDR3 sequences, with 15% to 20% found just once. Sequencing used peripheral blood. The origin of the receptors is an adult man with Graves' ophthalmopathy. The CDR3 runs from the conserved cysteine through the conserved F or W. D genes are given only for firm matches.

J | V | D | CDR3
TRBJ2-2 | TRBV28 | . | CASRDRGRLFF
TRBJ2-2 | TRBV29-1 | TRBD2 | CSVAPGRDTWELFF
TRBJ2-2 | TRBV2 | . | CASSHTGEDTGELFF
TRBJ1-2 | TRBV30 | . | CAWSTGGSDAGYTF
TRBJ1-3 | TRBV20-1 | TRBD1 | CSARDLRDSSGNTIYF
TRBJ1-2 | TRBV7-6 | . | CASSLGRRDGYTF
TRBJ1-2 | TRBV30 | TRBD1 | CAQSGQGVYGYTF
TRBJ1-2 | TRBV6-5 | . | CASSFQGQNGYTF
TRBJ2-5 | TRBV5-1 | TRBD2 | CASNEGGLAGEETQYF
TRBJ2-2 | TRBV12-5 | TRBD2 | CASSTSGSPGELFF
TRBJ1-2 | TRBV11-2 | . | CASSLDRGEGYGYTF
TRBJ2-2 | TRBV5-1 | TRBD1 | CASSLARGQVGELFF
TRBJ1-5 | TRBV6-1 | . | CASSVGGTGLNQPQHF
TRBJ1-1 | TRBV6-2/TRBV6-3 | . | CASSSPGHPFAFF
TRBJ1-1 | TRBV29-1 | . | CSVRRGVMNTEAFF
TRBJ1-3 | TRBV4-1 | . | CASSQGTDGNTIYF
TRBJ1-5 | TRBV5-1 | . | CASSPTDSNQPQHF
TRBJ1-1 | TRBV6-2/TRBV6-3 | . | CASSQTSRGEAFF
TRBJ1-2 | TRBV7-2 | TRBD1 | CASSADRGGDGYTF
TRBJ2-7 | TRBV5-1 | TRBD1 | CASSALEQGAGEQYF
TRBJ2-5 | TRBV19 | . | CASSTHRSADQYF
TRBJ2-5 | TRBV6-2/TRBV6-3 | TRBD1 | CASRSPRTGYQETQYF
TRBJ2-7 | TRBV5-6 | . | CASSLSFEGFDEQYF
TRBJ1-1 | TRBV3-1 | . | CASSQPGDGEAFF
TRBJ2-7 | TRBV11-2 | . | CASSLSATYEQYF
TRBJ1-2 | TRBV6-5 | . | CASSYSFNQGSNYGYTF
TRBJ1-2 | TRBV10-3 | . | CAISPGNYGYTF
TRBJ2-5 | TRBV12-3/TRBV12-4 | . | CASSPRPAEVETQYF
TRBJ2-7 | TRBV7-8 | . | CASSSFRSSYEQYF
TRBJ2-7 | TRBV30 | TRBD1 | CAWGRTGKTYEQYF
TRBJ2-2 | TRBV15 | . | CATSLSLGTGELFF
TRBJ2-7 | TRBV5-1 | . | CASSLGQEPLYEQYF
TRBJ2-7 | TRBV18 | TRBD1 | CASSPPTGSKAFYEQYF
TRBJ2-7 | TRBV7-8 | . | CASSLEVGAYYEQYF
TRBJ1-1 | TRBV12-5 | . | CASGSASDTEAFF
TRBJ2-7 | TRBV2 | TRBD2 | CASTQGLAGVYEQYF
TRBJ1-5 | TRBV5-1 | . | CASCSNQPQHF
TRBJ1-1 | TRBV7-2 | . | CASGTNPGNTEAFF
TRBJ1-2 | TRBV19 | TRBD1 | CASSATGTDLYGYTF
TRBJ2-5 | TRBV6-5 | TRBD2 | CATRLAGGQETQYF
TRBJ1-1 | TRBV4-1 | . | CASSQKDSRDTEAFF
TRBJ2-2 | TRBV19 | . | CASNDWIGGGELFF
TRBJ1-5 | TRBV6-2/TRBV6-3 | . | CASSYGRKSDGNQPQHF
TRBJ1-3 | TRBV30 | . | CAWSVLVPGAAGNTIYF